The next 12 T cell receptor beta chains were all read from a single sample in a study of cytotoxic CD8 clonotypes in ibrutinib-treated CLL listed by TCRdb under 2021. Read against the paper, the sample's time point label means: 20 to 30 months on ibrutinib. Library creation used the immunoSEQ multiplex PCR assay. Not all clones reach the TCRdb copy of this immuneACCESS table, which keeps in-frame sequences only. Checked studies attribute under half of the gap to unresolved V genes and leave the rest unexplained. This sample is represented by around 250,000 clones; under 80% of them were singletons. 15% to 17% of the sample rests with the top ten. Specimen: PBMCs, collected after 24 months of ibrutinib treatment. The receptors were sampled from a human donor with chronic lymphocytic leukemia.

This clone appeared once. This sequence joins TRBV30 and TRBJ1-1; D is ambiguous. V was pared by 3 bases and J by 5 bases, with 13 bases between. In germline, CDR1 is GTSNPN, CDR2 SVGIG (reference sequence). CDR3 length: 13 amino acids. This CDR3 is CAWSQAVGTEAFF. Here the CDR3 DNA reads TGTGCCTGGAGCCAAGCTGTGGGGACTGAAGCTTTCTTT.

The V call is TRBV5-8, the J call TRBJ1-2; D gene uncertain. CDR1 SGHTS and CDR2 YDEGEE come from the germline V gene. This CDR3 has 13 amino acids. The V end lost 0 bases, the J end lost 6 bases, and 9 bases lay between the germline ends. CDR3 DNA: TGTGCCAGCAGCTTGGCCTTGGCCCATGGCTACACCTTC. Translation gives CASSLALAHGYTF.

The chain joins TRBV7-3 to TRBJ1-2; TRBD1 is a possible D gene (6 bases). The V end lost 3 bases, the J end lost 4 bases, and 9 bases lay between the germline ends. The CDR3 is 13 amino acids. CDR1 is SGHTA and CDR2 is FQGTGA in the germline V gene. The CDR3 reads CASSLDSSYGYTF. CDR3 in DNA: TGTGCCAGCAGCTTGGACAGTTCCTATGGCTACACCTTC. Drawing the rest from reference TRBV7-3 and TRBJ1-2, the complete variable domain is GAGVSQTPSNKVTEKGKYVELRCDPISGHTALYWYRQSLGQGPEFLIYFQGTGAADDSGLPNDRFFAVRPEGSVSTLKIQRTERGDSAVYLCASSLDSSYGYTFGSGTRLTVV.

This sequence joins TRBV2 and TRBJ1-2, with 11 nucleotides matching TRBD1. Losses at the gene ends were 7 bases for V and 8 bases for J; bases not matched to a gene: 12. CDR1 SNHLY and CDR2 FYNNEI come from the germline V gene. This CDR3 region has 15 residues. CDR3 residues: CASTLDRGRPEGYTF. The CDR3 DNA is TGTGCCAGCACCCTGGACAGGGGGCGCCCCGAGGGCTACACCTTC.

The gene calls are TRBV5-1 and TRBJ2-7, with 9 nucleotides matching TRBD1. Germline V gene lookup returns CDR1 SGHRS and CDR2 YFSETQ. The CDR3 runs 15 residues. The J segment lost 2 bases and the V segment lost 4 bases, leaving 7 bases of the junction unmatched. CDR3 sequence reads: CASSHGTGMPYEQYF. As DNA, the CDR3 is TGCGCCAGCAGCCACGGGACAGGGATGCCCTACGAGCAGTACTTC.

The chain is built from TRBV2 and TRBJ2-3, with 8 nucleotides matching TRBD2. The germline gives CDR1 SNHLY, CDR2 FYNNEI. The CDR3 runs to 14 residues. Unmatched junction bases numbered 6, after V lost 7 bases and J lost 3 bases. The DNA for the CDR3 is TGTGCCAGCACTAAGGGACTAGAAACAGATACGCAGTATTTT. This translates into CASTKGLETDTQYF.

The chain has TRBV6-5 and TRBJ1-1; D remains ambiguous. Germline CDR1 and CDR2: MNHEY and SVGAGI. V shed 4 bases and J shed 4 bases, with 10 bases lying between them. This CDR3 has 13 amino acids. CDR3 amino acids: CASSLSGSTEAFF. The DNA for the CDR3 is TGTGCCAGCAGTTTAAGCGGCTCCACTGAAGCTTTCTTT.

This chain joins TRBV28 and TRBJ2-5; TRBD1 might be the D (5 bases). The V and J ends lost 3 bases and 3 bases respectively, with 8 bases between them. Germline V gene data show CDR1 as MDHEN and CDR2 as SYDVKM. This CDR3 contains 13 residues. CDR3 nucleotides: TGTGCCAGCAGTTTCATAGGGGAAGAGACCCAGTACTTC. Residues: CASSFIGEETQYF.

The chain links TRBV18 to TRBJ2-6; weak D call: TRBD2 (5 bases). Trimming shortened V by 7 bases and J by 4 bases, and 8 bases separated the two germline ends. CDR1 and CDR2 from the germline V gene are KGHSH and LQKENI. This CDR3 comprises 13 residues. Here the CDR3 reads CASFLAGANVLTF. The CDR3 DNA sequence: TGTGCCAGCTTCCTAGCCGGGGCCAACGTCCTGACTTTC.

Worth noting for this clone: Other nucleotide sequences from this sample produce the same CDR3. The genes are TRBV18 and TRBJ1-1; maybe TRBD1 (5 bases). With 3 bases removed from V and 1 base from J, the gap between germline ends came to 9 bases. CDR1 and CDR2 from the germline V gene are KGHSH and LQKENI. There are 14 residues in the CDR3. CDR3 coding DNA: TGTGCCAGCTCACCTCAGACAGAGAACACTGAAGCTTTCTTT. This encodes CASSPQTENTEAFF.

The chain joins TRBV6-5 to TRBJ1-4; unclear D gene. V lost 4 bases and J lost 8, with 17 bases in between. This CDR3 region has 15 residues. In germline, CDR1 is MNHEY, CDR2 SVGAGI. CDR3 region: CASSSDRTVGEKLFF. The CDR3 region has the DNA TGTGCCAGCAGTTCCGATCGGACCGTGGGGGAAAAACTGTTTTTT.

The genes are TRBV19 and TRBJ2-1, with 8 bases aligning to TRBD1. The germline gives CDR1 LNHDA, CDR2 SQIVND (reference sequence). V trimming: 8 bases; J trimming: 1 base; junction bases outside the gene matches: 7. The CDR3 runs to 15 residues. The DNA of the CDR3 is TGTGCCAGTGGAGCCGGGACAGGTTCCTACAATGAGCAGTTCTTC. It specifies CASGAGTGSYNEQFF.